A single sample gave rise to the 9 T cell receptor beta chains below, sequenced in a study of sequential checkpoint blockade in melanoma. Treatment defined: randomized to nivolumab then ipilimumab (arm A) or the reverse (arm B). The protocol was immunoSEQ multiplex PCR, while the TCRdb copy is restricted to in-frame clones and leaves out a portion. This table holds tens of thousands of clones, approximately 88% found once. The sequences come from CD8+ T cells sorted from blood (inferred from file names), collected from a patient given nivolumab and ipilimumab in sequence. The receptors were sampled from a human donor with melanoma.

The J gene is TRBJ2-7, the V gene TRBV2; TRBD2 is a possible D gene (6 bases). The CDR3 runs to 13 residues. CDR1 is SNHLY and CDR2 is FYNNEI in the germline V gene. V was pared by 4 bases and J by 3 bases, with 10 bases between. CDR3 nucleotides: TGTGCCAGCAGTGGACTAGGGGACTACGAGCAGTACTTC. Translating it yields CASSGLGDYEQYF. Together with reference TRBV2 and TRBJ2-7, the CDR3 gives the full variable domain: EPEVTQTPSHQVTQMGQEVILRCVPISNHLYFYWYRQILGQKVEFLVSFYNNEISEKSEIFDDQFSVERPDGSNFTLKIRSTKLEDSAMYFCASSGLGDYEQYFGPGTRLTVT.

DNA of the CDR3: TGTGCCAGCAGTTTATCAGTGGGACTTAACTATGGCTACACCTTC. Amino acids: CASSLSVGLNYGYTF. The rearrangement uses TRBV27 and TRBJ1-2, with D perhaps matching TRBD1 (5 bases). This CDR3 is built from 15 residues. The V gene's germline CDR1 is MNHEY and CDR2 SMNVEV (reference sequence). Trimming took 0 bases from V and 1 from J, leaving 9 bases between them.

The V gene is TRBV5-1, the J gene TRBJ2-3; D gene uncertain. Germline V gene sequence: CDR1 SGHRS, CDR2 YFSETQ. Between the trimmed V and J ends, which lost 2 bases and 0 bases, there was a span of 10 bases. This CDR3 region has 15 residues. CDR3 sequence: CASSFFAPSTDTQYF. The CDR3 region has the DNA TGCGCCAGCAGCTTCTTCGCGCCAAGCACAGATACGCAGTATTTT.

The chain carries TRBV28 and TRBJ2-1; 8 positions agree with TRBD1. The CDR3 is made up of 13 amino acids. Germline values: CDR1 MDHEN, CDR2 SYDVKM. V lost 10 bases to trimming and J lost 6 bases; unmatched junction nucleotides: 8. CDR3: CATRQGNINEQFF. CDR3 DNA sequence: TGTGCCACCAGACAGGGGAATATCAATGAGCAGTTCTTC.

The chain uses TRBV10-3 and TRBJ2-1; 11 nucleotides align to TRBD1. Germline trimming cut 6 bases from V and 9 bases from J; bases unmatched to any gene: 7. Per germline, CDR1 ENHRY and CDR2 SYGVKD. CDR3 length: 14 amino acids. The CDR3 region is CAIRGDRGIAEQFF. In DNA, the CDR3 is TGTGCCATCAGGGGGGACAGGGGGATAGCTGAGCAGTTCTTC.

Only one count was recorded for this clone. The V and J genes are TRBV7-9 and TRBJ2-3; 9 positions agree with TRBD2. Germline values: CDR1 SEHNR, CDR2 FQNEAQ (reference sequence). The junction had 3 bases not matched to a gene; V was cut back by 4 bases and J by 1 base. The CDR3 is 15 residues long. CDR3 in DNA: TGTGCCAGCAGCTACAGCGGGGGGCGCACAGATACGCAGTATTTT. Translating gives CASSYSGGRTDTQYF.

The V gene is TRBV28, the J gene TRBJ1-2, with 7 bases fitting TRBD1. Trimming removed 5 bases from V and 2 bases from J; junction bases left unmatched: 8. The germline V gene has CDR1 MDHEN and CDR2 SYDVKM. This CDR3 has 15 amino acids. CDR3 residues: CASSPNLQGNYGYTF. In nucleotides, the CDR3 is TGTGCCAGCAGTCCAAACCTACAGGGGAACTATGGCTACACCTTC.

The J gene is TRBJ2-1, the V gene TRBV9; 10 nucleotides line up with TRBD2. Trimming at V came to 3 bases and at J to 0 bases, leaving 9 bases not matched to a gene. This CDR3 spans 18 amino acids. CDR1 SGDLS and CDR2 YYNGEE come from the germline V gene. CDR3 DNA sequence: TGTGCCAGCAGCGGAAATTCACTAGCGGGAAACTCCTACAATGAGCAGTTCTTC. It codes for CASSGNSLAGNSYNEQFF.

The chain links TRBV27 to TRBJ2-7; 10 bases match TRBD1. This CDR3 is built from 16 residues. Looked up from germline, CDR1 is MNHEY and CDR2 is SMNVEV (reference sequence). The junction had 13 bases not matched to a gene; V was cut back by 6 bases and J by 5 bases. Written as DNA, the CDR3 is TGTGCCAGCAGATATGAGGTGGGACAGGGGTTCCACGAGCAGTACTTC. The encoded protein is CASRYEVGQGFHEQYF.